A single sample is the source of the 3 T cell receptor beta chains below, sequenced in a study of long-term antiretroviral therapy in people with HIV. Version v3.0 of the immunoSEQ assay ran at survey level. Sequencing used immunoSEQ multiplex PCR; TCRdb keeps in-frame clones, though not all of them. The sample lists fewer than 40,000 clones, 94% occurring once. The sequencing here drew on unsorted PBMCs, taken around 5 years after starting antiretroviral therapy. The receptors originated from a woman aged 50 to 65 with HIV.

The chain is built from TRBV11-3 and TRBJ1-1, with 7 positions matching TRBD1. The ends lost 3 bases at V and 5 bases at J; junction bases unmatched: 3. CDR1 is SGHNT, CDR2 YENEEA, per germline. CDR3 length: 13 amino acids. CDR3 amino acids: CASSFTRGTEAFF. The CDR3 nucleotides read TGTGCCAGCAGCTTTACCAGGGGGACTGAAGCTTTCTTT.

The chain uses TRBV6-1 and TRBJ1-5, with D possibly TRBD1 on 6 matching bases. Germline-derived CDR1 and CDR2 are MNHNS and SASEGT. V lost 4 bases, J lost 0 bases, and 10 bases lay in between. The CDR3 is made up of 15 amino acids. CDR3 region: CASSVRGNSNQPQHF. CDR3 coding DNA: TGTGCCAGCAGTGTCAGGGGTAATAGCAATCAGCCCCAGCATTTT.

This sequence joins TRBV6-5 and TRBJ1-6, with D hard to call. Trimming removed 7 bases from V and 5 bases from J, with 12 bases in between. The CDR3 covers 14 residues. CDR1 is MNHEY, CDR2 SVGAGI, per germline. CDR3 sequence reads: CASIGLGDNSPLHF. The CDR3 region has the DNA TGTGCCAGCATAGGACTGGGAGATAATTCACCCCTCCACTTT.